The text below deals with one T cell receptor (beta chain). The antigen is unknown. The record originates from a study of graft-versus-host responses after intestinal transplantation. Study-wide context: Recipients underwent multivisceral, liver-intestinal, or isolated intestinal transplants.

Only in-frame clones appear in the TCRdb table, and some are missing; sequencing was by immunoSEQ multiplex PCR. Altogether more than 85,000 clones are present, roughly 85% being singletons, with the ten largest covering more than 0.8%. Broader study findings: The authors found GvH clones in recipient marrow, some appearing first in ileum or blood. Peak GvH clone levels in circulation were associated with early post-transplant HvG declines.

The TCR sequence derives from a human donor who received an intestinal transplant. The specimen comprised unstimulated CD4+ T cells sorted from spleen or lymph node cells, sampled before intestinal transplant.

The CDR3 DNA is TGTGCCAGCAGTGAACTAAGGGGGACAGGGGACGGCTACACCTTC. This translates into CASSELRGTGDGYTF. The rearrangement uses TRBV2 and TRBJ1-2; 10 positions match TRBD1. Looked up from germline, CDR1 is SNHLY and CDR2 is FYNNEI. The CDR3 has 15 residues. The J segment lost 8 bases and the V segment lost 2 bases, leaving 8 bases of the junction unmatched.